The entry below gives a single TCR beta chain sequence along with its context. TCRB transcripts that were expressed got sequenced, as all of the isolated RNA had been reverse transcribed. TCRdb keeps only in-frame clones here, not all; method: immunoSEQ multiplex PCR. The sample lists 350,000 to 450,000 clones, approximately 16% seen once, with about 0.02% in the top ten. The data were taken from a study of beta chain features in type 1 diabetes. CDR3 length: 16 amino acids. Input material: naive CD4+ T cells from blood. The chain uses TRBV1 and TRBJ2-5; TRBD1, as called in the table, went unchecked against the DNA. TRBV1 is deemed a pseudogene. The sequence derives from a woman younger than 30 in good health. Here the CDR3 DNA reads TGCACCAGCTTGAGGTTTCAGGGGCTCGTCCAAGAGACCCAGTACTTC. This translates into CTSLRFQGLVQETQYF.